This is a list of T cell receptor beta chains from one sample in a study of blood T cell repertoires in COVID-19. Clones were sequenced by immunoSEQ multiplex PCR, and TCRdb holds only the in-frame ones, with some missing. The table has hundreds of thousands of clones, around nine tenths seen once. The sample was peripheral blood. The receptors stem from a middle-aged woman who had recovered from COVID-19. CDR3s include the opening cysteine and the closing phenylalanine or tryptophan. The order of the fields is CDR3 protein, CDR3 DNA, D gene, V gene, J gene, clone size. D genes are given only for firm matches. The size of a clone is reported for some rows only, either as once, few or many, or as a class for expanded clones.

CASSRTSVKTQYF	TGTGCCAGTAGTAGGACTAGCGTGAAGACCCAGTACTTC	TRBD2	TRBV19	TRBJ2-5	-
CASSLFRNTEAFF	TGTGCCAGCAGCTTGTTCCGGAACACTGAAGCTTTCTTT	-	TRBV11-2	TRBJ1-1	-
CAWSDQVYGYTF	TGTGCCTGGAGTGACCAGGTCTATGGCTACACCTTC	-	TRBV30	TRBJ1-2	-
CASVRQGARDTEAFF	TGTGCCAGCGTCCGACAGGGGGCTCGGGACACTGAAGCTTTCTTT	TRBD1	TRBV19	TRBJ1-1	-
CASSVGGIPRDTIYF	TGTGCCAGCAGCGTAGGTGGGATACCGCGGGACACCATATATTTT	-	TRBV9	TRBJ1-3	-
CASTPGQGNEKLFF	TGTGCCAGCACCCCGGGACAGGGTAATGAAAAACTGTTTTTT	TRBD1	TRBV19	TRBJ1-4	-
CASSLGHRSTEAFF	TGTGCCAGCAGCTTGGGGCACAGGAGCACTGAAGCTTTCTTT	-	TRBV5-8	TRBJ1-1	once
CASSPERGPGNQPQHF	TGTGCCAGCTCACCGGAGCGGGGGCCCGGCAATCAGCCCCAGCATTTT	-	TRBV18	TRBJ1-5	-
CASSIDPTAAEYF	TGTGCCAGTAGTATAGACCCGACAGCCGCGGAGTACTTC	-	TRBV19	TRBJ2-7	-
CASSLEETQYF	TGTGCCAGCAGTTTAGAGGAGACCCAGTACTTC	-	TRBV28	TRBJ2-5	-
CASSPGWGQRGQYSNQPQHF	TGCGCCAGCAGCCCGGGGTGGGGACAGAGGGGACAATATAGCAATCAGCCCCAGCATTTT	TRBD1	TRBV5-1	TRBJ1-5	once
CASTRGDPGSYNEQFF	TGTGCCAGCACCCGAGGAGACCCGGGCTCCTACAATGAGCAGTTCTTC	-	TRBV19	TRBJ2-1	once
CASSLGRTGMRGYTF	TGTGCCAGCAGCTTAGGCCGGACGGGAATGCGGGGCTACACCTTC	-	TRBV7-2	TRBJ1-2	-